This T cell receptor (beta chain) was captured by sequencing in a study of blood T cells in healthy people across ages. A J-beta primer mix and a sample-barcoded 5' primer were used in a second PCR of roughly 6 to 11 cycles. From the 5' RACE reads, TCRdb called clonotypes with MiXCR, one entry per CDR3 protein. This table holds about 1.1 million distinct CDR3 sequences, around two fifths found once. This clonotype occurred a few times. Its specificity is unknown. The CDR3 covers 15 residues. Per germline, CDR1 MNHEY and CDR2 SMNVEV (reference sequence). V dropped 2 bases and J dropped 8; count of bases not matched to a gene: 9. Study conclusions and caveats: Considered underestimates were the diversity estimates obtained from one million T cells. Since the PBMCs were unsorted, naive and antigen-experienced cells could not be conclusively compared.

Sample donors were healthy Caucasian individuals that came from Russia, aged about 6 to 95. Sequences were obtained from blood. The chain is built from TRBV27 and TRBJ1-5, with 7 positions matching TRBD1. The receptor's source is a man aged 18 to 35 in good health. CDR3 loop: CASSLDGQEHKPQHF. CDR3 sequence (DNA): TGTGCCAGCAGTTTAGACGGACAGGAACATAAGCCCCAGCATTTT.